The sequence of this TCR beta chain was determined in a study of blood T cell repertoires in COVID-19. Study-wide context: Donors in the United States, Italy and Spain gave samples during acute or convalescent COVID-19. Nucleic acid was either cDNA or gDNA, and it came from T cells, B-cell-depleted T cells, or PBMCs.

In this sample, this clone turned up once. Unmatched junction bases numbered 6, after V lost 2 bases and J lost 3 bases. Germline CDR1 reads SGDLS; CDR2 reads YYNGEE. CDR3 length: 15 residues. Patients in Seattle were enrolled during active infection, then followed longitudinally. Sequencing was performed with immunoSEQ multiplex PCR; in TCRdb, only in-frame clones are kept and a portion is missing. The data contain 200,000 to 300,000 clones, around 90% of them seen just once; the ten biggest clones take up approximately 0.8%. The sequenced sample was peripheral blood. V and J are TRBV9 and TRBJ2-3, with 7 bases identical to TRBD1. This sequence originates from a man aged 30 to 45 with COVID-19, enrolled during active disease. CDR3 nucleotides: TGTGCCAGCAGCGTGGGACAGAGTGGAACAGATACGCAGTATTTT. This gives the protein CASSVGQSGTDTQYF.